The clone carrying this T cell receptor beta chain occurred a few times. This CDR3 spans 15 amino acids. V was clipped by 1 base and J by 2 bases, with 9 bases between them. Germline CDR1 and CDR2: SEHNR and FQNEAQ (reference sequence). Original analysis: The assay estimated nucleated cells by amplifying reference gene primers. The method was immunoSEQ multiplex PCR; TCRdb's version includes in-frame clones alone and lacks a portion of them. That table furnishes V, J and clone size, whereas the DNA furnished D and trimming. The profile shows over 250,000 clones, more than 75% of them singletons. The data are from a study of blood T cell repertoires in COVID-19. Study background: Acute and convalescent COVID-19 samples came from the United States, Italy and Spain. Nucleic acid was either cDNA or gDNA, and it came from T cells, B-cell-depleted T cells, or PBMCs.

The rearrangement uses TRBV7-9 and TRBJ1-5, with D unclear. Sequenced: peripheral blood. The clonotype was recovered from a man between 40 and 49 years old who had recovered from COVID-19. The CDR3 nucleotides read TGTGCCAGCAGCTTAGAGCGAGATGGCAATCAGCCCCAGCATTTT. Translating it yields CASSLERDGNQPQHF.